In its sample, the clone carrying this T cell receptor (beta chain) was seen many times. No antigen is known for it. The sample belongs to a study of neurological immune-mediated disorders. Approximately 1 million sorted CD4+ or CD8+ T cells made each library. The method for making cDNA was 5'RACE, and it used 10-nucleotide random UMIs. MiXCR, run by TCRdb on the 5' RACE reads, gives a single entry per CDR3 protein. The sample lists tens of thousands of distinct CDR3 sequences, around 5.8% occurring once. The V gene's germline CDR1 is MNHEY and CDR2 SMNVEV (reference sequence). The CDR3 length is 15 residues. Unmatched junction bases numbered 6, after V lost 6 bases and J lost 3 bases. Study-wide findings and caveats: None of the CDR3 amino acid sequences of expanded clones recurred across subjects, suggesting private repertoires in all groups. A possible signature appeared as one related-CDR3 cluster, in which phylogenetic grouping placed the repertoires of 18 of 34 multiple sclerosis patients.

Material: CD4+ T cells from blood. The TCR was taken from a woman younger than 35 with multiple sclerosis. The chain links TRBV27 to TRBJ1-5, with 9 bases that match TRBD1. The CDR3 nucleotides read TGTGCCAGCAGGCCCGGGACAGGGTACAATCAGCCCCAGCATTTT. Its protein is CASRPGTGYNQPQHF.